The sequence of this T cell receptor beta chain was determined in a study of beta chain features in type 1 diabetes. Study observations and caveats: Type 1 diabetes patients had moderately but significantly shorter TCRB CDR3s in all four CD4+ subsets. Type 1 diabetes patients had fewer VDJ junction insertions and more deletions.

Blood was collected once per donor into heparin, averaging approximately 0.11 L. Worth noting for this clone: Antigen: not known.

Expressed TCRB transcripts were sequenced after all isolated RNA was converted to cDNA. TCRdb's table, derived via immunoSEQ multiplex PCR, lists solely in-frame clones and lacks some. The data hold approximately 250,000 clones, with roughly a tenth observed a single time. The CDR3 consists of 13 residues. CDR1 and CDR2 (germline): SNHLY, FYNNEI. V was clipped by 7 bases and J by 2 bases; unmatched bases: 1. This rearrangement joins TRBV2 to TRBJ1-4; 7 positions agree with TRBD1. This receptor was obtained from a man younger than 45 with type 1 diabetes. Sequenced sample: naive CD4+ T cells from blood. CDR3 protein: CASKGQTNEKLFF. CDR3 DNA: TGTGCCAGCAAGGGACAGACTAATGAAAAACTGTTTTTT.